The rows below give T cell receptor beta chains drawn from one sample of a study of shared clonotypes between healthy human individuals. Data came from immunoSEQ multiplex PCR; TCRdb stores just in-frame clones and leaves some out. The sample lists 400,000 to 500,000 clones, about 80% occurring once. Material: PBMCs. The receptors shown here come from a woman aged 40 to 50 in good health. Some clones in this sample may be carry-over from other donors' samples. Both conserved end residues are part of each CDR3. D genes are given only for firm matches. Some rows have no size entry. The others give once, few or many, or a class for an expanded clone.

cdr3_aa: CASSQDIRGYGYTF
cdr3_nt: TGTGCCAGCAGCCAAGATATCAGGGGCTATGGCTACACCTTC
d_call: -
j_call: TRBJ1-2
v_call: TRBV14
clone_size: -

cdr3_aa: CAWRPRRTGPNTEAFF
cdr3_nt: TGTGCCTGGAGGCCCCGGAGAACAGGGCCGAACACTGAAGCTTTCTTT
d_call: -
j_call: TRBJ1-1
v_call: TRBV30
clone_size: -

cdr3_aa: CASSQLEERETQYF
cdr3_nt: TGTGCCAGCAGCCAATTGGAAGAACGAGAGACCCAGTACTTC
d_call: -
j_call: TRBJ2-5
v_call: TRBV14
clone_size: -

cdr3_aa: CASSLASFQSGRFENIQYF
cdr3_nt: TGTGCCAGCAGCTTAGCGAGCTTTCAGAGCGGGAGATTTGAAAACATTCAGTACTTC
d_call: TRBD2
j_call: TRBJ2-4
v_call: TRBV7-2
clone_size: -

cdr3_aa: CASSPPRDSFYEQYF
cdr3_nt: TGTGCCAGCAGCCCGCCCCGGGACAGCTTCTACGAGCAGTACTTC
d_call: TRBD1
j_call: TRBJ2-7
v_call: TRBV28
clone_size: -

cdr3_aa: CASSSWGHGAGTNTGELFF
cdr3_nt: TGTGCCAGCAGCTCATGGGGACATGGGGCGGGAACGAACACCGGGGAGCTGTTTTTT
d_call: -
j_call: TRBJ2-2
v_call: TRBV11-2
clone_size: -

cdr3_aa: CASREHPGTGFNEQYF
cdr3_nt: TGTGCCAGCAGGGAACACCCCGGGACAGGGTTCAACGAGCAGTACTTC
d_call: TRBD1
j_call: TRBJ2-7
v_call: TRBV6-6
clone_size: once

cdr3_aa: CAWSRSGARVEQYF
cdr3_nt: TGTGCCTGGAGTCGTAGCGGAGCCCGGGTCGAGCAGTACTTC
d_call: -
j_call: TRBJ2-7
v_call: TRBV30
clone_size: once

cdr3_aa: CASSRDRSRATIYF
cdr3_nt: TGCGCCAGCAGCCGGGACAGGTCTAGAGCCACCATATATTTT
d_call: TRBD1
j_call: TRBJ1-3
v_call: TRBV4-1
clone_size: -

cdr3_aa: CASSPTQGGGNQPQHF
cdr3_nt: TGTGCCAGCTCACCAACACAGGGCGGTGGCAATCAGCCCCAGCATTTT
d_call: -
j_call: TRBJ1-5
v_call: TRBV18
clone_size: -

cdr3_aa: CASSPLGEQYF
cdr3_nt: TGTGCCAGCAGCCCCTTGGGGGAGCAGTACTTC
d_call: -
j_call: TRBJ2-7
v_call: TRBV25-1
clone_size: -

cdr3_aa: CASQRWGSGANEQFF
cdr3_nt: TGTGCCAGCCAGCGTTGGGGAAGTGGGGCAAATGAGCAGTTCTTC
d_call: -
j_call: TRBJ2-1
v_call: TRBV9
clone_size: -

cdr3_aa: CASSPNKRVTGGAYGYTF
cdr3_nt: TGTGCCAGCAGTCCCAACAAAAGGGTCACAGGGGGCGCATATGGCTACACCTTC
d_call: TRBD1
j_call: TRBJ1-2
v_call: TRBV2
clone_size: -

cdr3_aa: CASSPRRTGGYNGYTF
cdr3_nt: TGCGCCAGCAGCCCGAGACGGACAGGGGGGTACAATGGCTACACCTTC
d_call: TRBD1
j_call: TRBJ1-2
v_call: TRBV5-1
clone_size: -